These T cell receptor beta chains were read from a single sample in a study of blood T cell repertoires in COVID-19. Sequencing was performed with immunoSEQ multiplex PCR; in TCRdb, only in-frame clones are kept and a portion is missing. The top ten hold more than 7.5% of the sample, which has about 180,000 clones, approximately 83% seen once. The sequenced sample consisted of peripheral blood. These receptors were obtained from a man between 45 and 60 years old with active or convalescent COVID-19. Both conserved end residues are part of each CDR3. The D gene is left open where the match is weak. Not all rows give a size; the values are once, few, many and, for expanded clones, a class.

clone_size: NA
d_call: TRBD2
j_call: TRBJ2-3
v_call: TRBV4-1
cdr3_aa: CASSQDQASGGTDTQYF
cdr3_nt: TGCGCCAGCAGCCAAGATCAGGCTAGCGGGGGCACAGATACGCAGTATTTT

clone_size: NA
d_call: NA
j_call: TRBJ1-2
v_call: TRBV7-2
cdr3_aa: CASSPGDYGYTF
cdr3_nt: TGTGCCAGCAGCCCAGGGGACTATGGCTACACCTTC

clone_size: NA
d_call: TRBD2
j_call: TRBJ2-7
v_call: TRBV19
cdr3_aa: CASSTTGLAGTYEQYF
cdr3_nt: TGTGCCAGTAGTACCACGGGACTAGCGGGTACCTACGAGCAGTACTTC

clone_size: NA
d_call: NA
j_call: TRBJ1-1
v_call: TRBV5-6
cdr3_aa: CASGGRALGNTEAFF
cdr3_nt: TGTGCAAGCGGGGGCAGAGCGTTAGGGAACACTGAAGCTTTCTTT

clone_size: once
d_call: NA
j_call: TRBJ2-1
v_call: TRBV19
cdr3_aa: CASSFGTNEQFF
cdr3_nt: TGTGCCAGTAGTTTTGGCACCAATGAGCAGTTCTTC

clone_size: NA
d_call: NA
j_call: TRBJ2-7
v_call: TRBV3-1/TRBV3-2
cdr3_aa: CASSQVVYKQYF
cdr3_nt: TGTGCCAGCAGCCAAGTGGTGTACAAGCAGTACTTC

clone_size: NA
d_call: TRBD2
j_call: TRBJ2-7
v_call: TRBV29-1
cdr3_aa: CSGLGGRAYEQYF
cdr3_nt: TGCAGCGGTTTGGGCGGGAGGGCCTACGAGCAGTACTTC

clone_size: NA
d_call: TRBD2
j_call: TRBJ2-7
v_call: TRBV7-9
cdr3_aa: CASSETSGNGEQYF
cdr3_nt: TGTGCCAGCAGCGAGACTAGCGGGAATGGCGAGCAGTACTTC

clone_size: NA
d_call: NA
j_call: TRBJ2-3
v_call: TRBV3-1/TRBV3-2
cdr3_aa: CASSQSVSLTDTQYF
cdr3_nt: TGTGCCAGCAGCCAATCGGTGAGCCTAACAGATACGCAGTATTTT

clone_size: NA
d_call: NA
j_call: TRBJ1-2
v_call: TRBV29-1
cdr3_aa: CSVEAPLGGYTF
cdr3_nt: TGCAGCGTTGAAGCCCCACTTGGTGGCTACACCTTC

clone_size: few
d_call: TRBD1
j_call: TRBJ2-7
v_call: TRBV5-1
cdr3_aa: CASSPDRVEQYF
cdr3_nt: TGCGCCAGCAGCCCGGACAGGGTGGAGCAGTACTTC

clone_size: NA
d_call: TRBD1
j_call: TRBJ2-1
v_call: TRBV19
cdr3_aa: CASSGQGSSYNEQFF
cdr3_nt: TGTGCCAGTAGTGGACAGGGGAGCTCCTACAATGAGCAGTTCTTC

clone_size: NA
d_call: NA
j_call: TRBJ2-2
v_call: TRBV3-1/TRBV3-2
cdr3_aa: CASSPGGPTGELFF
cdr3_nt: TGTGCCAGCAGCCCCGGCGGGCCCACCGGGGAGCTGTTTTTT

clone_size: NA
d_call: TRBD1
j_call: TRBJ1-3
v_call: TRBV10-3
cdr3_aa: CAIKTGNGNTIYF
cdr3_nt: TGTGCCATCAAGACAGGGAATGGAAACACCATATATTTT

clone_size: NA
d_call: NA
j_call: TRBJ2-7
v_call: TRBV4-1
cdr3_aa: CASSTREGERQSQYF
cdr3_nt: TGCGCCAGCAGCACAAGAGAGGGTGAACGGCAGAGCCAGTACTTC

clone_size: few
d_call: TRBD1
j_call: TRBJ1-1
v_call: TRBV7-9
cdr3_aa: CASRKTGMGNTEAFF
cdr3_nt: TGTGCCAGCAGAAAGACAGGGATGGGGAACACTGAAGCTTTCTTT

clone_size: NA
d_call: NA
j_call: TRBJ1-1
v_call: TRBV2
cdr3_aa: CASSVAHMNTEAFF
cdr3_nt: TGTGCCAGCAGTGTGGCCCACATGAACACTGAAGCTTTCTTT

clone_size: NA
d_call: TRBD1
j_call: TRBJ1-1
v_call: TRBV11-2
cdr3_aa: CASSQRRTGRHLDTEAFF
cdr3_nt: TGTGCCAGCAGCCAAAGACGGACAGGGCGACACTTGGACACTGAAGCTTTCTTT

clone_size: NA
d_call: TRBD1
j_call: TRBJ1-2
v_call: TRBV7-2
cdr3_aa: CASSLGMTGFGYTF
cdr3_nt: TGTGCCAGCAGCTTAGGGATGACAGGGTTCGGCTACACCTTC

clone_size: NA
d_call: TRBD2
j_call: TRBJ2-5
v_call: TRBV5-4
cdr3_aa: CASSTGLAGVQETQYF
cdr3_nt: TGTGCCAGCAGCACGGGACTAGCGGGAGTACAAGAGACCCAGTACTTC

clone_size: NA
d_call: NA
j_call: TRBJ1-3
v_call: TRBV4-1
cdr3_aa: CASSQDQLYSGNTIYF
cdr3_nt: TGCGCCAGCAGCCAAGATCAACTTTACTCTGGAAACACCATATATTTT

clone_size: NA
d_call: NA
j_call: TRBJ1-6
v_call: TRBV19
cdr3_aa: CASSSGSYNSPLHF
cdr3_nt: TGTGCCAGTAGTTCTGGCAGCTATAATTCACCCCTCCACTTT

clone_size: NA
d_call: NA
j_call: TRBJ2-3
v_call: TRBV5-4
cdr3_aa: CASSLYSTSTDTQYF
cdr3_nt: TGTGCCAGCAGCTTGTACAGCACTAGCACAGATACGCAGTATTTT

clone_size: few
d_call: TRBD2
j_call: TRBJ2-5
v_call: TRBV28
cdr3_aa: CASSLLAGADETQYF
cdr3_nt: TGTGCCAGCAGTCTGTTAGCGGGAGCAGACGAGACCCAGTACTTC

clone_size: NA
d_call: NA
j_call: TRBJ1-2
v_call: TRBV19
cdr3_aa: CASNSVDSNYGYTF
cdr3_nt: TGTGCCAGTAACTCTGTAGACAGCAACTATGGCTACACCTTC

clone_size: NA
d_call: TRBD2
j_call: TRBJ2-5
v_call: TRBV5-4
cdr3_aa: CASSAGTSGNQETQYF
cdr3_nt: TGTGCCAGCAGCGCCGGGACTAGCGGAAATCAAGAGACCCAGTACTTC

clone_size: NA
d_call: NA
j_call: TRBJ1-6
v_call: TRBV21-1
cdr3_aa: CASSKEAQGENSPLHF
cdr3_nt: TGTGCCAGCAGCAAAGAAGCTCAGGGGGAAAATTCACCCCTCCACTTT

clone_size: once
d_call: TRBD2
j_call: TRBJ2-5
v_call: TRBV19
cdr3_aa: CASRLATQETQYF
cdr3_nt: TGTGCCAGTAGACTAGCGACTCAAGAGACCCAGTACTTC

clone_size: NA
d_call: NA
j_call: TRBJ1-1
v_call: TRBV19
cdr3_aa: CAVTGWGNTEAFF
cdr3_nt: TGTGCCGTTACAGGTTGGGGGAACACTGAAGCTTTCTTT

clone_size: NA
d_call: NA
j_call: TRBJ1-4
v_call: TRBV25-1
cdr3_aa: CASSESGSEKLFF
cdr3_nt: TGTGCCAGCAGCGAGTCGGGGAGTGAAAAACTGTTTTTT

clone_size: NA
d_call: NA
j_call: TRBJ1-4
v_call: TRBV14
cdr3_aa: CASSQTTGVTEKLFF
cdr3_nt: TGTGCCAGCAGTCAGACAACAGGAGTAACAGAAAAACTGTTTTTT

clone_size: NA
d_call: NA
j_call: TRBJ1-4
v_call: TRBV28
cdr3_aa: CASSTPGDQFEKLFF
cdr3_nt: TGTGCCAGCAGTACCCCGGGAGATCAGTTCGAAAAACTGTTTTTT

clone_size: few
d_call: TRBD1
j_call: TRBJ1-1
v_call: TRBV18
cdr3_aa: CASSLGQGWGNTEAFF
cdr3_nt: TGTGCCAGCTCATTAGGACAGGGGTGGGGGAACACTGAAGCTTTCTTT

clone_size: NA
d_call: NA
j_call: TRBJ2-2
v_call: TRBV9
cdr3_aa: CASSPGGQGAGELFF
cdr3_nt: TGTGCCAGCAGCCCAGGGGGGCAGGGGGCCGGGGAGCTGTTTTTT

clone_size: NA
d_call: NA
j_call: TRBJ2-7
v_call: TRBV6-5
cdr3_aa: CASRNPSSSEQYF
cdr3_nt: TGTGCCAGCAGGAACCCTAGTTCGTCCGAGCAGTACTTC

clone_size: NA
d_call: TRBD2
j_call: TRBJ2-3
v_call: TRBV7-6
cdr3_aa: CASSLGPAGGGDTQYF
cdr3_nt: TGTGCCAGCAGCTTAGGTCCCGCGGGAGGTGGAGATACGCAGTATTTT

clone_size: NA
d_call: NA
j_call: TRBJ1-3
v_call: TRBV7-3
cdr3_aa: CASSSDRNTIYF
cdr3_nt: TGTGCCAGCAGCTCGGACAGAAACACCATATATTTT

clone_size: NA
d_call: TRBD1
j_call: TRBJ2-7
v_call: TRBV6-1
cdr3_aa: CASSERDRGYEQYF
cdr3_nt: TGTGCCAGCAGTGAACGGGACAGGGGATACGAGCAGTACTTC

clone_size: NA
d_call: NA
j_call: TRBJ2-1
v_call: TRBV19
cdr3_aa: CASVRSSNHDNEQFF
cdr3_nt: TGTGCCAGTGTTCGAAGCTCAAACCACGACAATGAGCAGTTCTTC

clone_size: NA
d_call: TRBD1
j_call: TRBJ1-6
v_call: TRBV7-9
cdr3_aa: CASSRGQFQGSLHF
cdr3_nt: TGTGCCAGCAGTCGGGGACAGTTCCAGGGGTCCCTCCACTTT

clone_size: NA
d_call: TRBD1
j_call: TRBJ1-2
v_call: TRBV9
cdr3_aa: CASSVASGQGAPGYTF
cdr3_nt: TGTGCCAGCAGCGTAGCCAGCGGACAGGGGGCGCCTGGCTACACCTTC

clone_size: once
d_call: NA
j_call: TRBJ1-6
v_call: TRBV19
cdr3_aa: CASSPQGSRNSPLHF
cdr3_nt: TGTGCCAGTAGTCCACAGGGATCTAGAAATTCACCCCTCCACTTT